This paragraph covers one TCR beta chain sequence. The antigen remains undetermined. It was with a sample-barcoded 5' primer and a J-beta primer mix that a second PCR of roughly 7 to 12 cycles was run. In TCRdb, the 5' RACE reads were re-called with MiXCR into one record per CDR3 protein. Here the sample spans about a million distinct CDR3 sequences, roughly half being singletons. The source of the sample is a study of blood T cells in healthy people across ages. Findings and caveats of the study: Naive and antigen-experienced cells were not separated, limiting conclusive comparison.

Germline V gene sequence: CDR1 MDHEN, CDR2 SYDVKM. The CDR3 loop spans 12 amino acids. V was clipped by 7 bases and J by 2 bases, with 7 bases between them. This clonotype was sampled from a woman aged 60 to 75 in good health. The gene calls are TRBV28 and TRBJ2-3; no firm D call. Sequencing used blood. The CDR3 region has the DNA TGTGCCAGCAACAAGAACACAGATACGCAGTATTTT. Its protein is CASNKNTDTQYF.